Shown below are 19 T cell receptor beta chains from a single sample sequenced in a study of T cell clones after liver transplantation. Sequenced by immunoSEQ multiplex PCR; TCRdb stores in-frame clones only, minus some. The sample contains some 50,000 clones, 60% to 75% of which appear only once. Specimen: CD4+ T cells from blood, collected at the 22-month timepoint. The receptors were gathered from a human patient who received a liver transplant. These T cells may partly come from the graft donor.

The V call is TRBV19, the J call TRBJ2-7; D may be TRBD1 or TRBD2 (5 bases each). CDR1 LNHDA and CDR2 SQIVND come from the germline V gene (reference sequence). This CDR3 comprises 14 residues. V was clipped by 3 bases and J by 7 bases, with 16 bases between them. CDR3 DNA: TGTGCCAGTAGTATCCAGGGTCGAACGGGAGAGCAGTACTTC. This codes for CASSIQGRTGEQYF.

The CDR3 coding sequence is TGTGCCAGCAGCGTAGGGTTTGCAACTAATGAAAAACTGTTTTTT. Encoded protein: CASSVGFATNEKLFF. The rearrangement links TRBV9 to TRBJ1-4; D gene ambiguous. The length of the CDR3 is 15 residues. CDR1 and CDR2 from the germline V gene are SGDLS and YYNGEE. Trimming pared 0 bases from V and 0 bases from J, leaving 6 bases between.

The chain carries TRBV2 and TRBJ1-5; 9 bases line up with TRBD1. The CDR3 sequence is 13 residues long. Trimming removed 11 bases from V and 7 bases from J; junction bases left unmatched: 9. Germline V gene data show CDR1 as SNHLY and CDR2 as FYNNEI. The CDR3 sequence: CASRGTGSQPQHF. The CDR3 DNA follows: TGTGCCTCCCGGGGGACAGGGTCCCAGCCCCAGCATTTT.

J is TRBJ1-1 and V is TRBV6-5; no clear D gene. The CDR3 covers 14 residues. Trimming pared 2 bases from V and 1 base from J, leaving 8 bases between. Germline V gene lookup returns CDR1 MNHEY and CDR2 SVGAGI. The CDR3 is CASSYIAANTEAFF. The CDR3 nucleotides read TGTGCCAGCAGTTACATCGCGGCGAACACTGAAGCTTTCTTT.

This chain uses TRBV7-8 with TRBJ1-4; 10 nucleotides agree with TRBD1. Germline-derived CDR1 and CDR2 are SGHVS and FQNEAQ. With 4 bases clipped from V and 8 bases from J, the junction kept 7 bases outside the gene matches. This CDR3 has 15 residues. The CDR3 loop reads CASSSRGQGMEKLFF. CDR3 nucleotide sequence: TGTGCCAGCAGCTCTAGGGGACAGGGGATGGAAAAACTGTTTTTT.

The genes are TRBV11-3 and TRBJ2-2, with 9 bases fitting TRBD2. Looked up from germline, CDR1 is SGHNT and CDR2 is YENEEA. The junction had 14 bases not matched to a gene; V was cut back by 5 bases and J by 7 bases. CDR3 size: 17 residues. The CDR3 sequence: CASSRIGAGGQSGELFF. CDR3 coding DNA: TGTGCCAGCAGCCGCATCGGGGCGGGGGGGCAGAGCGGGGAGCTGTTTTTT. The full variable domain, with the rest looked up from reference TRBV11-3 and TRBJ2-2, is EAGVVQSPRYKIIEKKQPVAFWCNPISGHNTLYWYLQNLGQGPELLIRYENEEAVDDSQLPKDRFSAERLKGVDSTLKIQPAELGDSAVYLCASSRIGAGGQSGELFFGEGSRLTVL.

The rearrangement links TRBV5-4 to TRBJ1-1, with D unclear. Trimming removed 4 bases at V and 2 bases at J, with 6 bases between. This CDR3 comprises 12 residues. Per germline, CDR1 SGHNT and CDR2 YYREEE (reference sequence). CDR3 bases: TGTGCCAGCAGCCACGTCAACACTGAAGCTTTCTTT. As protein: CASSHVNTEAFF.

The chain recombines TRBV11-2 with TRBJ2-1; D remains ambiguous. V lost 2 bases and J 7 bases, leaving 12 bases between the germline ends. This CDR3 is 14 amino acids long. Germline V gene data show CDR1 as SGHAT and CDR2 as FQNNGV. CDR3 loop: CASSLNTVGNEQFF. The CDR3 DNA is TGTGCCAGCAGCTTAAATACAGTAGGGAATGAGCAGTTCTTC.

The rearrangement uses TRBV6-5 and TRBJ1-2, with a possible D match to TRBD1 (5 bases). V was shortened by 2 bases and J by 3 bases, with 10 bases between the two germline ends. This CDR3 has 14 amino acids. CDR1 is MNHEY, CDR2 SVGAGI, per germline. The CDR3 spells CASSYETGDYGYTF. CDR3 nucleotides: TGTGCCAGCAGTTACGAGACGGGGGACTATGGCTACACCTTC.

The gene calls are TRBV19 and TRBJ2-3; 10 bases line up with TRBD1. The V segment lost 5 bases and the J segment 1 base; nucleotides outside the gene matches: 6. CDR3 size: 16 residues. Germline CDR1 and CDR2: LNHDA and SQIVND (reference sequence). CDR3 region: CASSDTGTGGTDTQYF. CDR3 coding DNA: TGTGCCAGTAGTGACACCGGGACAGGGGGCACAGATACGCAGTATTTT.

The chain is built from TRBV7-2 and TRBJ2-2, with D tentatively TRBD1 (6 bases). Trimming removed 0 bases from V and 5 bases from J, with 13 bases in between. The CDR3 extends over 16 amino acids. CDR1 and CDR2 from the germline V gene are SGHTA and FQGNSA. CDR3 DNA: TGTGCCAGCAGCTTAGCAGGTTTCGGACAGACCGGGGAGCTGTTTTTT. Translating it yields CASSLAGFGQTGELFF.

This clone was observed a single time. This CDR3 is CSVRQGRDSYEQYF. Here the CDR3 DNA reads TGCAGCGTTCGACAGGGGCGAGACTCCTACGAGCAGTACTTC. The gene calls are TRBV29-1 and TRBJ2-7, with 8 bases that match TRBD1. CDR1 is SQVTM and CDR2 is ANQGSEA in the germline V gene. CDR3 length equals 14 residues. Unmatched junction bases numbered 6, after V lost 5 bases and J lost 0 bases.

CDR3 sequence: CASNRDHSTDTQYF. CDR3 DNA sequence: TGTGCCAGTAATCGGGACCATAGCACAGATACGCAGTATTTT. The chain links TRBV19 to TRBJ2-3, with D perhaps matching TRBD1 or TRBD2 (5 bases each). V lost 7 bases and J lost 0, with 11 bases in between. The CDR3 length is 14 residues. Germline lookup yields CDR1 LNHDA and CDR2 SQIVND (reference sequence).

This chain uses TRBV7-3 with TRBJ1-6; TRBD1 aligns across 7 bases. Trimming at V came to 8 bases and at J to 7 bases, leaving 5 bases not matched to a gene. The CDR3 loop spans 13 amino acids. Germline V gene lookup returns CDR1 SGHTA and CDR2 FQGTGA. The CDR3 nucleotides read TGTGCCAGCTCCCAAGGGGGCAATTCACCCCTCCACTTT. It is translated as CASSQGGNSPLHF.

This clone was counted only a few times. This sequence joins TRBV7-9 and TRBJ1-1; no definite D call. Trimming removed 1 base at V and 3 bases at J, with 12 bases between. CDR1 and CDR2 (germline): SEHNR, FQNEAQ (reference sequence). The CDR3 totals 15 residues. CDR3 amino acids: CASSLVLGKDTEAFF. DNA for the CDR3: TGTGCCAGCAGCTTAGTGCTGGGTAAGGACACTGAAGCTTTCTTT.

V and J are TRBV9 and TRBJ2-2, with unresolved D. V lost 0 bases to trimming and J lost 0 bases, with 6 bases between them. The CDR3 totals 15 residues. Germline V gives CDR1 SGDLS, CDR2 YYNGEE. Here the CDR3 reads CASSVEGANTGELFF. In DNA, the CDR3 is TGTGCCAGCAGCGTAGAAGGAGCGAACACCGGGGAGCTGTTTTTT.

The rearrangement joins TRBV6-6 to TRBJ1-3; D is unclear. There are 14 residues in the CDR3. Between the trimmed V and J ends, which lost 3 bases and 0 bases, there was a span of 6 bases. Germline CDR1 reads MNHNY; CDR2 reads SVGAGI (reference sequence). CDR3 amino acids: CASSYHPSGNTIYF. The CDR3 nucleotides read TGTGCCAGCAGTTATCACCCCTCTGGAAACACCATATATTTT.

This clone has only one observation. The rearrangement links TRBV5-8 to TRBJ1-1; D uncertain. The CDR3 consists of 14 residues. Trimming left V 1 base short and J 0 bases short, with 7 bases between. The germline gives CDR1 SGHTS, CDR2 YDEGEE. In DNA, the CDR3 is TGTGCCAGCAGCTTGAACCAGTTGAACACTGAAGCTTTCTTT. It is translated as CASSLNQLNTEAFF.

This clone was found a few times. The chain links TRBV6-5 to TRBJ2-7; 10 nucleotides align to TRBD2. The CDR3 runs 15 residues. The germline V gene has CDR1 MNHEY and CDR2 SVGAGI. Trimming at V came to 6 bases and at J to 4 bases, leaving 9 bases not matched to a gene. Written as DNA, the CDR3 is TGTGCCAGCAGACCTACTAGCGGGGATCAGTACGAGCAGTACTTC. It specifies CASRPTSGDQYEQYF.